One and the same sample provided the 26 T cell receptor beta chains below, sequenced in a study of T cells in Graves' hyperthyroidism and ophthalmopathy. TCR beta CDR3 regions were amplified from RNA. Primed by the HTBI set, a first-round RT-PCR was run on the TCR CDR3. A single record per CDR3 protein comes from TCRdb applying MiXCR to the multiplex PCR reads. The data contain 300,000 to 450,000 distinct CDR3 sequences, approximately 15% of them seen just once; the ten biggest clones take up about 11%. Sample: blood. All receptors come from a woman aged 60-75 years with Graves' hyperthyroidism.

This clonotype showed up just a few times. The rearrangement uses TRBV7-9 and TRBJ2-5; the match to TRBD2 covers 10 bases. CDR1 SEHNR and CDR2 FQNEAQ come from the germline V gene (reference sequence). Trimming cost V 6 bases and J 0 bases; bases outside gene matches: 7. The CDR3 is 16 residues long. CDR3 residues: CASSSTSGEYQETQYF. The CDR3 bases are TGTGCCAGCAGTTCAACTAGCGGGGAATACCAAGAGACCCAGTACTTC.

The gene calls are TRBV6-2 or TRBV6-3 and TRBJ2-7, with 11 bases lining up with TRBD1. Per the germline V gene, CDR1 is MNHEY and CDR2 is SVGEGT. With 6 bases clipped from V and 7 bases from J, the junction kept 5 bases outside the gene matches. The CDR3 loop spans 13 amino acids. The CDR3 spells CASRTGTGGEQYF. CDR3 coding DNA: TGTGCCAGCAGAACCGGGACAGGGGGGGAGCAGTACTTC.

In its sample, this clonotype was seen a few times. This chain connects TRBV4-1 to TRBJ1-1; D is unresolved. Germline CDR1 reads MGHRA; CDR2 reads YSYEKL. The CDR3 consists of 14 residues. V lost 1 base and J 5 bases, leaving 11 bases between the germline ends. The CDR3 nucleotides read TGCGCCAGCAGCCAAGGGGTAACTTTTACTGAAGCTTTCTTT. Protein: CASSQGVTFTEAFF.

The chain carries TRBV27 and TRBJ2-1; TRBD2 matches at 14 bases. Germline-derived CDR1 and CDR2 are MNHEY and SMNVEV (reference sequence). The CDR3 runs to 18 residues. With 4 bases clipped from V and 3 bases from J, the junction kept 8 bases outside the gene matches. The CDR3 loop is CASSSRTSGRRGYNEQFF. The CDR3, as DNA: TGTGCCAGCAGTTCGAGGACTAGCGGGAGGAGGGGCTACAATGAGCAGTTCTTC.

This clonotype was counted many times. This chain joins TRBV29-1 and TRBJ2-1, with 16 bases aligning to TRBD2. The CDR3 runs 21 residues. Germline CDR1 SQVTM, CDR2 ANQGSEA. With 3 bases clipped from V and 0 bases from J, the junction kept 14 bases outside the gene matches. CDR3 nucleotides: TGCAGCGTTGAGCTCGGAGCTTCTGGGACTAGCGGGAGGGGCTCCTACAATGAGCAGTTCTTC. Translation gives CSVELGASGTSGRGSYNEQFF.

This clonotype was counted ten times or more. The rearrangement joins TRBV4-1 to TRBJ2-3, with TRBD1 identical over 7 bases. CDR1 is MGHRA and CDR2 is YSYEKL in the germline V gene. The CDR3 loop spans 13 amino acids. The V gene end was trimmed by 4 bases and the J gene end by 6 bases; junction bases not matched to a gene: 4. This CDR3 is CASSRGGRDTQYF. The CDR3 region has the DNA TGCGCCAGCAGCCGAGGGGGCAGGGATACGCAGTATTTT.

This clonotype was counted many times. The V gene is TRBV7-9, the J gene TRBJ2-3, with D perhaps TRBD1 (5 bases). The V and J ends lost 5 bases and 2 bases respectively, with 8 bases between them. There are 13 residues in the CDR3. Per the germline V gene, CDR1 is SEHNR and CDR2 is FQNEAQ (reference sequence). This CDR3 reads CASSETDTDTQYF. CDR3 bases: TGTGCCAGCAGCGAGACAGACACAGATACGCAGTATTTT.

This clonotype was observed at least ten times. The chain combines TRBV2 with TRBJ2-2, with 15 bases matching TRBD2. This CDR3 is 16 amino acids long. J gave up 6 bases and V 6 bases, and 5 bases lay outside the gene matches. Per germline, CDR1 SNHLY and CDR2 FYNNEI. The CDR3 DNA sequence: TGTGCCAGCAGGGGGACTAGCGGGAGGAAGGCCGGGGAGCTGTTTTTT. It yields the protein CASRGTSGRKAGELFF.

There are many counts of this clonotype. At one of its ends the junction is not consistent with the germline gene, which may arise from a read error. The chain recombines TRBV4-1 with TRBJ2-1; the D is unclear. The CDR3 has 12 residues. Germline assignment: CDR1 MGHRA and CDR2 YSYEKL. CDR3 sequence reads: CASSQLGNEQFF. The CDR3, as DNA: TGTGCCAGCAGCCAACTTGGGAATGAGCAGTTCTTC.

This clonotype was picked up many times. J is TRBJ2-3 and V is TRBV10-3; D is possibly TRBD1 (6 bases). Germline V gene data show CDR1 as ENHRY and CDR2 as SYGVKD. The CDR3 loop spans 12 amino acids. V was pared by 10 bases and J by 3 bases, with 11 bases between. Here the CDR3 reads CATRDTTDTQYF. The DNA of the CDR3 is TGTGCCACCCGGGACACGACAGATACGCAGTATTTT.

This clonotype was seen only a few times. The J gene is TRBJ2-3, the V gene TRBV6-1; TRBD2 matches at 9 bases. With 7 bases clipped from V and 4 bases from J, the junction kept 15 bases outside the gene matches. Germline V lookup: CDR1 MNHNS, CDR2 SASEGT. The CDR3 is 17 residues long. Here the CDR3 DNA reads TGTGCCAGCATGCGACGAATAGCGGGAGTAGGTTCAGATACGCAGTATTTT. Translation: CASMRRIAGVGSDTQYF.

This clonotype occurred many times. The V call is TRBV28, the J call TRBJ2-3, with TRBD2 identical over 14 bases. This CDR3 contains 20 residues. V dropped 4 bases and J dropped 0; count of bases not matched to a gene: 12. Germline assignment: CDR1 MDHEN and CDR2 SYDVKM. In DNA, the CDR3 is TGTGCCAGCAGTTCGACTGGGACTAGCGGGAGAGACTCTAGCACAGATACGCAGTATTTT. Translating gives CASSSTGTSGRDSSTDTQYF. Variable domain in full (rest from reference TRBV28 and TRBJ2-3): DVKVTQSSRYLVKRTGEKVFLECVQDMDHENMFWYRQDPGLGLRLIYFSYDVKMKEKGDIPEGYSVSREKKERFSLILESASTNQTSMYLCASSSTGTSGRDSSTDTQYFGPGTRLTVL.

This clonotype was recorded at least ten times. This chain joins TRBV29-1 and TRBJ2-2; possibly TRBD1 for D (6 bases). The V gene lost 7 bases and the J gene lost 1 base, with 13 bases spanning the gap. Germline assignment: CDR1 SQVTM and CDR2 ANQGSEA. This CDR3 is 14 amino acids long. The CDR3 here is CSALRGGNTGELFF. The DNA for the CDR3 is TGCAGCGCCCTTCGAGGGGGGAACACCGGGGAGCTGTTTTTT.

This clonotype was seen a handful of times. The V call is TRBV6-1, the J call TRBJ2-5; tentatively, D is TRBD1 (5 bases). Trimming pared 0 bases from V and 3 bases from J, leaving 11 bases between. CDR1 and CDR2 from the germline V gene are MNHNS and SASEGT. This CDR3 has 15 residues. CDR3 sequence reads: CASSEAADRKETQYF. The CDR3 bases are TGTGCCAGCAGTGAAGCGGCCGACAGAAAAGAGACCCAGTACTTC.

The rearrangement uses TRBV5-1 and TRBJ2-1; TRBD1 aligns across 7 bases. Germline-derived CDR1 and CDR2 are SGHRS and YFSETQ. V trimming: 4 bases; J trimming: 3 bases; junction bases outside the gene matches: 4. This CDR3 has 14 amino acids. The CDR3 bases are TGCGCCAGCAGCATAGACAGGGTCTACAATGAGCAGTTCTTC. This gives the protein CASSIDRVYNEQFF.

Points on this clonotype: With a much larger clone just one base away, this may be a read error. The CDR3 ends on some other residue instead of the conserved phenylalanine or tryptophan, so this is likely a read error. The chain employs TRBV20-1 and TRBJ1-2; TRBD1 agrees at 7 bases. The V gene's germline CDR1 is DFQATT and CDR2 SNEGSKA (reference sequence). V shed 4 bases, J shed 7 bases, and the junction held 12 bases outside the gene matches. The CDR3 length is 14 residues. CDR3 region: CSAKRRGGVLGYTL. DNA of the CDR3: TGCAGTGCTAAACGCAGAGGGGGCGTGCTTGGCTACACCCTC.

This clonotype turned up a few times. J is TRBJ2-1 and V is TRBV20-1; TRBD2 is a possible D gene (5 bases). The CDR3 spans 14 residues. V shed 5 bases and J shed 3 bases, with 14 bases lying between them. Germline assignment: CDR1 DFQATT and CDR2 SNEGSKA (reference sequence). CDR3 amino acids: CSAPGGVVYNEQFF. In DNA, the CDR3 is TGCAGTGCTCCAGGAGGAGTAGTCTACAATGAGCAGTTCTTC.

This clonotype was counted between two and nine times. V usage is TRBV24-1 and J usage is TRBJ2-3; no reliable D call. CDR3 size: 15 residues. CDR1 and CDR2 from the germline V gene are KGHDR and SFDVKD. Trimming removed 5 bases from V and 3 bases from J, with 14 bases in between. The CDR3, as DNA: TGTGCCACCAGTGTTGACACGGACCTAACAGATACGCAGTATTTT. Translating it yields CATSVDTDLTDTQYF.

This clonotype was observed a handful of times. The chain is built from TRBV10-3 and TRBJ1-4; 7 nucleotides align to TRBD1. Losses at the gene ends were 6 bases for V and 6 bases for J; bases not matched to a gene: 10. The CDR3 has 15 residues. Germline CDR1 and CDR2: ENHRY and SYGVKD. The CDR3 DNA reads TGTGCCATCAGGAGTCAGGGGGGCCTAGATGAAAAACTGTTTTTT. Translating it yields CAIRSQGGLDEKLFF.

This clonotype was seen at least ten times. V and J are TRBV5-1 and TRBJ2-7; the match to TRBD2 covers 13 bases. Trimming cost V 4 bases and J 3 bases; bases outside gene matches: 4. Looked up from germline, CDR1 is SGHRS and CDR2 is YFSETQ. The CDR3 totals 15 residues. This chain's CDR3 is CASSPRTSGSYEQYF. The CDR3 nucleotides read TGCGCCAGCAGCCCTCGGACTAGCGGGAGCTACGAGCAGTACTTC. Full variable domain (missing parts from reference TRBV5-1 and TRBJ2-7): KAGVTQTPRYLIKTRGQQVTLSCSPISGHRSVSWYQQTPGQGLQFLFEYFSETQRNKGNFPGRFSGRQFSNSRSEMNVSTLELGDSALYLCASSPRTSGSYEQYFGPGTRLTVT.

This clonotype was seen a handful of times. V is TRBV2 and J is TRBJ2-1, with TRBD2 as a possible D gene (6 bases). The V end was cut by 3 bases, the J end by 7 bases, with 16 bases between. The CDR3 runs 15 residues. Germline assignment: CDR1 SNHLY and CDR2 FYNNEI. CDR3 sequence: CASSELASEQNEQFF. As DNA, the CDR3 is TGTGCCAGCAGTGAGCTGGCTAGCGAACAGAATGAGCAGTTCTTC. Full variable domain (remainder filled in from reference TRBV2 and TRBJ2-1): EPEVTQTPSHQVTQMGQEVILRCVPISNHLYFYWYRQILGQKVEFLVSFYNNEISEKSEIFDDQFSVERPDGSNFTLKIRSTKLEDSAMYFCASSELASEQNEQFFGPGTRLTVL.

This clonotype was seen at least ten times. The V gene is TRBV5-1, the J gene TRBJ2-1; no clear D. V shed 0 bases and J shed 10 bases, with 5 bases lying between them. This CDR3 contains 11 residues. Per germline, CDR1 SGHRS and CDR2 YFSETQ. CDR3 protein: CASSLVGEQFF. DNA for the CDR3: TGCGCCAGCAGCTTGGTCGGGGAGCAGTTCTTC.

This clonotype was picked up many times. The chain combines TRBV2 with TRBJ2-5, with unresolved D. The V end was cut by 7 bases, the J end by 5 bases, with 5 bases between. The CDR3 length is 10 residues. Germline V gives CDR1 SNHLY, CDR2 FYNNEI. The CDR3 is CASKEETQYF. CDR3 bases: TGTGCCAGCAAGGAGGAGACCCAGTACTTC.

This clonotype has only a few counts. The gene calls are TRBV5-1 and TRBJ2-7; D remains ambiguous. The germline V gene encodes CDR1 SGHRS and CDR2 YFSETQ. V lost 4 bases and J lost 3, with 11 bases in between. The CDR3 length is 13 residues. The CDR3 DNA follows: TGCGCCAGCAGCGAGAACCGACGCTACGAGCAGTACTTC. Amino acids: CASSENRRYEQYF.

This rearrangement joins TRBV4-1 to TRBJ2-4; D is perhaps TRBD2 (5 bases). This CDR3 spans 13 amino acids. Germline CDR1 and CDR2: MGHRA and YSYEKL. V was trimmed by 1 base and J by 11 bases, leaving 12 bases between them. The DNA of the CDR3 is TGCGCCAGCAGCCAAGTAGGACTCTGGGTTCAGTACTTC. Residues: CASSQVGLWVQYF.

This clonotype was seen many times. In DNA form, the CDR3 reads TGTGCCAGCACGGTGCAGGGGATCTCCTACAATGAGCAGTTCTTC. This translates into CASTVQGISYNEQFF. The J gene is TRBJ2-1, the V gene TRBV7-9; a possible D gene is TRBD1 (6 bases). Germline values: CDR1 SEHNR, CDR2 FQNEAQ (reference sequence). Trimming pared 7 bases from V and 0 bases from J, leaving 13 bases between. The CDR3 contains 15 residues.